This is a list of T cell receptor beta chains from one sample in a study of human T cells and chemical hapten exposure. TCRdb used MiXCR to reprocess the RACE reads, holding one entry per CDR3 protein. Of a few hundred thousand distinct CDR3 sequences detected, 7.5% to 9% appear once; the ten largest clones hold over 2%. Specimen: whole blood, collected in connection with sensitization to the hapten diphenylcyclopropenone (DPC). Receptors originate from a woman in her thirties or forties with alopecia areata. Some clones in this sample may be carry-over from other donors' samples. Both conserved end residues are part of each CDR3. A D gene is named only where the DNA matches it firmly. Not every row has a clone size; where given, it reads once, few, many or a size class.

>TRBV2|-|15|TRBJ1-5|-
TGTGCCAGCAGTGAAGCGAAAGGGAAGAATCAGCCCCAGCATTTT
CASSEAKGKNQPQHF
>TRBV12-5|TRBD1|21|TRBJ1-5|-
TGTGCTAGTGGGTTGCGCACCGGGACAGGACCAGCTGGGAATACCAATCAGCCCCAGCATTTT
CASGLRTGTGPAGNTNQPQHF
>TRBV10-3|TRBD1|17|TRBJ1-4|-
TGTGCCATCAGTGATCTCCAATCTCAGGGGGGAGTTGAAAAACTGTTTTTT
CAISDLQSQGGVEKLFF
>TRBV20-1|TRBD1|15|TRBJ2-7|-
TGCAGTGCTGGACGACCTGGGACAGTGCCCTACGAGCAGTACTTC
CSAGRPGTVPYEQYF
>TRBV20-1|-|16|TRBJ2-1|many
TGCAGTGCTAGAGATCCGAGCTACATGGTGGAGAATGAGCAGTTCTTC
CSARDPSYMVENEQFF
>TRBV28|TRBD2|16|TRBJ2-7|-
TGTGCCAGCAGTTTTCGGGGCGGGGGATACTCCTACGAGCAGTACTTC
CASSFRGGGYSYEQYF
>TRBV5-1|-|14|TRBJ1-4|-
TGCGCCAGCAGCTCCACGAGCACTAATGAAAAACTGTTTTTT
CASSSTSTNEKLFF
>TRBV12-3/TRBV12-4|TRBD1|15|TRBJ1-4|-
TGTGCCAGCAGTTACGGACAGGTTGCCTTAGAAAAACTGTTTTTT
CASSYGQVALEKLFF
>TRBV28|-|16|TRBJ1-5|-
TGTGCCAGCAGTCCCCAGGACTACTATAGCAATCAGCCCCAGCATTTT
CASSPQDYYSNQPQHF
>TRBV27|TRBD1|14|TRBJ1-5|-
TGTGCCAGCAGTGAGGGACAGCTGTTTCAGCCCCAGCATTTT
CASSEGQLFQPQHF
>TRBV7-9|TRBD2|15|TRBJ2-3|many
TGTGCCAGCAGCTCCGGACTAGCGTACACAGATACGCAGTATTTT
CASSSGLAYTDTQYF
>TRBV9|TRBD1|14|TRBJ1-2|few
TGTGCCAGCAGCGCTGGACAGGGCCTTTATGGCTACACCTTC
CASSAGQGLYGYTF
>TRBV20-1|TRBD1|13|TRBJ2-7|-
TGCAGTGCCCTGGGACAGGGGATCTACGAGCAGTACTTC
CSALGQGIYEQYF
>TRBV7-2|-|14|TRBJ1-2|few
TGTGCCAGCAGCCAATACAGGGTCGAGTATGGCTACACCTTC
CASSQYRVEYGYTF
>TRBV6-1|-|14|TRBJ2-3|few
TGTGCCAGCAGTGACAGGGGAGTCACAGATACGCAGTATTTT
CASSDRGVTDTQYF
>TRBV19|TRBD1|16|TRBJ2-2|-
TGTGCCAGTAGAGTTCAGGGGGCGCCGGGCACCGGGGAGCTGTTTTTT
CASRVQGAPGTGELFF
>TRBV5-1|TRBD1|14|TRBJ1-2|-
TGCGCCAGCAGCTGGGACAGGGGTTCCTATGGCTACACCTTC
CASSWDRGSYGYTF
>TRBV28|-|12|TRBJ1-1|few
TGTGCCATAAATACAGGGAGGCGAGGAGCTTTCTTT
CAINTGRRGAFF
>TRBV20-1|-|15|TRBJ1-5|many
TGCAGTGCTAGAGAGGGGGGATATAGCAATCAGCCCCAGCATTTT
CSAREGGYSNQPQHF